This T cell receptor beta chain is drawn from a study of beta chain features in type 1 diabetes. Study outcomes and limitations: VDJ junctions sequenced from type 1 diabetes patients showed fewer insertions and more deletions. Shorter TCRB CDR3s, moderately but significantly so, were found in Type 1 diabetes patients in all four CD4+ subsets.

All sorted populations exceeded 95% purity. The entirety of the isolated RNA underwent reverse transcription, so expressed TCRB transcripts were sequenced. Produced via immunoSEQ multiplex PCR; TCRdb's table is partial and in-frame only. This sample yields around 300,000 clones, of which 14% to 15% are seen a single time; around 0.015% belongs to the top ten. This clone came up a few times. Its antigen is not known. The CDR3 length is 15 residues. The germline V gene encodes CDR1 MGHRA and CDR2 YSYEKL. Unmatched junction bases numbered 0, after V lost 1 base and J lost 3 bases. The sample comprised naive CD4+ T cells from blood. The origin of this receptor is a man younger than 30 with type 1 diabetes. The V and J genes are TRBV4-1 and TRBJ2-1; 10 bases are shared with TRBD2. CDR3 protein: CASSQVAGGYNEQFF. In nucleotides, the CDR3 is TGCGCCAGCAGCCAAGTAGCGGGGGGCTACAATGAGCAGTTCTTC.